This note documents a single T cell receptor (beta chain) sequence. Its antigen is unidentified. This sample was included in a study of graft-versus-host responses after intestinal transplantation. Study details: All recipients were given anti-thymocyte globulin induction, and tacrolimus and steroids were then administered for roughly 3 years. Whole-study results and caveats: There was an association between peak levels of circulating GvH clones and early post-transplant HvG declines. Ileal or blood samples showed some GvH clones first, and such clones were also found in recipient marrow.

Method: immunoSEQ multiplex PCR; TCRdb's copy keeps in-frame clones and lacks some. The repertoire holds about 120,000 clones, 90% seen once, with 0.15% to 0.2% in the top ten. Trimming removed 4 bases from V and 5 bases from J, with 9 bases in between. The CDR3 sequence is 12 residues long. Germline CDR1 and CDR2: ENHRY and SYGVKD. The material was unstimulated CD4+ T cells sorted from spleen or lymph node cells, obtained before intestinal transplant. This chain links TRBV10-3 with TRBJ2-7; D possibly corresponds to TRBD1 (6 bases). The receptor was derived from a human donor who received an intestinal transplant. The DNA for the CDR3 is TGTGCCATCAGTGGGGGGCCAAACGAGCAGTACTTC. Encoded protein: CAISGGPNEQYF.